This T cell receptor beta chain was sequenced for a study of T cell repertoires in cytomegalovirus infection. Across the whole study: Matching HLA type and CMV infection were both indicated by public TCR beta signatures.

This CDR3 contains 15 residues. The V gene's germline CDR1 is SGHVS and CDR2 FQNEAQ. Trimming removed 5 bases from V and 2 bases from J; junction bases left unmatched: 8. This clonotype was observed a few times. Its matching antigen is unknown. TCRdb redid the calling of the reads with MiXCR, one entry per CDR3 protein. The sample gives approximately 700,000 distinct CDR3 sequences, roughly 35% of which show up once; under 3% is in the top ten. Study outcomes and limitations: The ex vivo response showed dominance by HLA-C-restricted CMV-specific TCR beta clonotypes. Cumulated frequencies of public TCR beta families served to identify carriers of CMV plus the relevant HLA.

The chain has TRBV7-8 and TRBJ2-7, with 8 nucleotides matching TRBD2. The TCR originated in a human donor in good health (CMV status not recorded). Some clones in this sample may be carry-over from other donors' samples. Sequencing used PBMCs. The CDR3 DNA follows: TGTGCCAGCAGCCCTTCGGGAGGGTCAGCCTACGAGCAGTACTTC. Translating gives CASSPSGGSAYEQYF. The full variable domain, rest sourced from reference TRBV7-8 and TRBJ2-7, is GAGVSQSPRYKVAKRGQDVALRCDPISGHVSLFWYQQALGQGPEFLTYFQNEAQLDKSGLPSDRFFAERPEGSVSTLKIQRTQQEDSAVYLCASSPSGGSAYEQYFGPGTRLTVT.